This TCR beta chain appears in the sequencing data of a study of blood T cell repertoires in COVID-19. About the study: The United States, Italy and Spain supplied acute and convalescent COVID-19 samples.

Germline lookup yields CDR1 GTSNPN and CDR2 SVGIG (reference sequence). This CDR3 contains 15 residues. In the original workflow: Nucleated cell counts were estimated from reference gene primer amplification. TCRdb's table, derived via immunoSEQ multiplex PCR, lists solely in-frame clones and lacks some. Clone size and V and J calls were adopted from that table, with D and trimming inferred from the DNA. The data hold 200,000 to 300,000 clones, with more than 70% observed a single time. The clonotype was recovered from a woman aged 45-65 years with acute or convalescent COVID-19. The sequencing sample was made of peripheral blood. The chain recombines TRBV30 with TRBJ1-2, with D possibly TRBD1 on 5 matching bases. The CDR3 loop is CALTGGLVPRGGYTF. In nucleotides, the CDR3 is TGTGCTCTAACTGGGGGGTTGGTCCCGAGGGGTGGCTACACCTTC.